This TCR beta chain was identified in a study of T cell repertoires in cytomegalovirus infection. Study at large: Alongside well-studied HLA-B-restricted CMV epitopes, recently identified HLA-C-restricted CMV epitopes were also used. Public TCR beta signatures were indicative of both CMV infection and a matching HLA type.

Regarding this clonotype: Its antigen is currently unknown.

The V end lost 0 bases, the J end lost 6 bases, and 14 bases lay between the germline ends. This CDR3 region has 15 residues. Germline-derived CDR1 and CDR2 are LNHNV and YYDKDF (reference sequence). Points from the study as a whole: Cumulative public TCR beta family frequency identified CMV carriers with the relevant HLA. HLA-C-restricted CMV clonotypes gave the most frequent clonotype in two of eight donors.

TCRdb itself ran the reads through MiXCR, one entry per CDR3 protein. Found here are approximately 1,000,000 distinct CDR3 sequences, roughly a third of them singletons; the top ten hold around an eighth. This receptor was taken from a human donor in good health (CMV status not recorded). Some clones in this sample may be carry-over from other donors' samples. This rearrangement joins TRBV15 to TRBJ1-2; unclear D gene. Sequences were derived from cultured CD8+ T cells from PBMCs, sampled from culture after CMV antigen stimulation. CDR3 protein: CATSRDLAGRNGYTF. The CDR3 nucleotides are TGTGCCACCAGCAGAGATCTAGCGGGTCGGAATGGCTACACCTTC.